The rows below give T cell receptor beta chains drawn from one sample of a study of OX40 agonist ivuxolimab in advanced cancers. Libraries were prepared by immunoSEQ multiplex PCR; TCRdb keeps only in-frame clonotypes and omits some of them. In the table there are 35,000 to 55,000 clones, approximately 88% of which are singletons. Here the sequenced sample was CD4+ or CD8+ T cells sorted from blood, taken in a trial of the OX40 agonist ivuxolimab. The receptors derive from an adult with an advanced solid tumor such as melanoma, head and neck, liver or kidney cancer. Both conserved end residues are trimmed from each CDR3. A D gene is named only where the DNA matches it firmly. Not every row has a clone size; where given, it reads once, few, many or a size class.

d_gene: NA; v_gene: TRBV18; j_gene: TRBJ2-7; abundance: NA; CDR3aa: ASSPGQSSYEQY
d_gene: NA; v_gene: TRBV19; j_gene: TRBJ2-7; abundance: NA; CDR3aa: ASSITGPSHSEQY
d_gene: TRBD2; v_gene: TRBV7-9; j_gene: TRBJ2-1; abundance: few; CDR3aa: ASSFATSGRASEQF
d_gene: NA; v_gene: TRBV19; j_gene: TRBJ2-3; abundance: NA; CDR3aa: ASSIDSTTFPTDTQY
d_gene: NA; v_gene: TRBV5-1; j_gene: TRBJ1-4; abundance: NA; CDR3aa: ASSSAPGPLNEKLF
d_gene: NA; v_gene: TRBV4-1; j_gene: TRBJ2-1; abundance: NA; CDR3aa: ASSKILKTDEQF
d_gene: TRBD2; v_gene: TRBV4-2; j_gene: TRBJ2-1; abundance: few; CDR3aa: ASSQPTSGMVNEQF
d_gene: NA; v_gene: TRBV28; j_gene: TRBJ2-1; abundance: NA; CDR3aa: ASSGAYNEQF
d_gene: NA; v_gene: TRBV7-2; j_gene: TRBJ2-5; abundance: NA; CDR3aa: ASSPGGTQY
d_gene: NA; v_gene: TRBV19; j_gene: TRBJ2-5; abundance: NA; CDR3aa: AVRRETQY
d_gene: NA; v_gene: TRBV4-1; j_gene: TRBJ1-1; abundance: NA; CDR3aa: ASSQDQGRKAF
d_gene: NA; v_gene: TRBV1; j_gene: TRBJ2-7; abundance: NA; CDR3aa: AGSGPGKFEQY
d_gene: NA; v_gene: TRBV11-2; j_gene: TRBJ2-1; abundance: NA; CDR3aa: ASSLDGTYNEQF
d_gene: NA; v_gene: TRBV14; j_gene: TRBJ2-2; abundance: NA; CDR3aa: ASSQVANTGELF
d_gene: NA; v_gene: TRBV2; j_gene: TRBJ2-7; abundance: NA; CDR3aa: ASSEPQSYEQY
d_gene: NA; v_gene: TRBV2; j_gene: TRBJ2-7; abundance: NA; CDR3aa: ASRRTGVGEQY
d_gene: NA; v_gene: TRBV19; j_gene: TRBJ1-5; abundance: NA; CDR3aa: ASRSRTDNQPQH
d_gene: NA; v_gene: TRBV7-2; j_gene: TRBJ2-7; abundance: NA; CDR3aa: ASSDARNGEQY
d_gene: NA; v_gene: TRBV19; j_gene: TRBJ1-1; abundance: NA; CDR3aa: ASSIRPDLEAF
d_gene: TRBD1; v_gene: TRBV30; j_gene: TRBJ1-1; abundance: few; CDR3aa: ASGTGTNTEAF
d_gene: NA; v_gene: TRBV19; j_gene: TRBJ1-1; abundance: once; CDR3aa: ASSRGMGTEAF
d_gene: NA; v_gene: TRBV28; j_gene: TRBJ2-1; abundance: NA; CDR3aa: ASSPARREHEQF
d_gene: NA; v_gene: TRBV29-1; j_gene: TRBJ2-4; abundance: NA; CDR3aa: SVEEGKPLAKNIQY
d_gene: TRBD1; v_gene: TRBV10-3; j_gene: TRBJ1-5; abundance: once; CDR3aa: AISAGQGGGQPQH
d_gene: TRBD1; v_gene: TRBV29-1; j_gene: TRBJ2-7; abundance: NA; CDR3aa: SVEDRQGSSYEQY
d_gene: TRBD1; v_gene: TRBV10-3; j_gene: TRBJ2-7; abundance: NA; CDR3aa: AIRQQGDPSYEQY
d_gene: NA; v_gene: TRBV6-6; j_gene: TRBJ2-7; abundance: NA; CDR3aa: ASSYSTDSVYEQY
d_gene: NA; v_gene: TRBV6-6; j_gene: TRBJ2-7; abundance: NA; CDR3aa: ASSRTRDGSYEQY
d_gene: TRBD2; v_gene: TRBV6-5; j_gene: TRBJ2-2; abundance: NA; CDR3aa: ASSPPGGRTGELF
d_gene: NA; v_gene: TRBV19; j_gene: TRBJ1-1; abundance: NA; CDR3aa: ASSRGAGVTEAF
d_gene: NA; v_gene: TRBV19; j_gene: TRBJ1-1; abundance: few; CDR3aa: ASKVRGEGNTEAF
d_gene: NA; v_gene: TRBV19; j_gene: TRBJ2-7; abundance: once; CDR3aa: ASSIDHDPGRSSYEQY
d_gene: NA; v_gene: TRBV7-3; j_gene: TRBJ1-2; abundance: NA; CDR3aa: ASSLVARGYGYT
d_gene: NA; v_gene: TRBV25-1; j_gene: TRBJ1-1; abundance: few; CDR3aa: ASSEDRPNTEAF
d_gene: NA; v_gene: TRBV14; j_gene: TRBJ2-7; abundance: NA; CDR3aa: ASSQRVREQY